This TCR beta chain emerged from a study of T cells in Graves' hyperthyroidism and ophthalmopathy. TCR beta CDR3 sequences were amplified from RNA transcripts. TCR CDR3 underwent first-round RT-PCR with the HTBI primer set. TCRdb ran MiXCR on the multiplex PCR reads and lists one entry per CDR3 protein. The table shows 490,000 or so distinct CDR3 sequences, with 40% to 55% occurring only once. In this sample, this clonotype turned up many times. Those patients with uncontrolled infection, other autoimmune disease, pregnancy or lactation were excluded. There are 14 residues in the CDR3. Germline CDR1 and CDR2: MNHNY and SVGAGI (reference sequence). The V end was cut by 5 bases, the J end by 4 bases, with 14 bases between.

The receptor was derived from an adult woman with Graves' disease, either hyperthyroidism or ophthalmopathy (not recorded which). The gene calls are TRBV6-6 and TRBJ1-2; weak D call: TRBD1 (5 bases). The sequenced sample was peripheral blood or thyroid tissue (not recorded which). CDR3 coding DNA: TGTGCCAGCAGTAAGGCGACGGGGGGCTATGGCTACACCTTC. Its protein is CASSKATGGYGYTF.